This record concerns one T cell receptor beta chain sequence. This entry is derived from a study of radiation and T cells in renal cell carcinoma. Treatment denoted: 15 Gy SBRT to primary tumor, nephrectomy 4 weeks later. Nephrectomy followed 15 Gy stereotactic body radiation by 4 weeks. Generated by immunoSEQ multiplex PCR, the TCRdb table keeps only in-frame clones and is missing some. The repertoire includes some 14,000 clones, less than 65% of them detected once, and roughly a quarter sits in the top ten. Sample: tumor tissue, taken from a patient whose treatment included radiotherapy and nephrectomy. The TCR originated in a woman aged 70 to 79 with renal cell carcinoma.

The CDR3, as DNA: TGTGCCAGCAGCTCCCTATCCGTGGCGGGAGGGCCGGGGGAGACCCAGTACTTC. Residues: CASSSLSVAGGPGETQYF. The chain is built from TRBV7-6 and TRBJ2-5; 9 bases fit TRBD2. The J segment lost 5 bases and the V segment lost 4 bases, leaving 17 bases of the junction unmatched. There are 18 residues in the CDR3. Germline CDR1 and CDR2: SGHVS and FNYEAQ.